This T cell receptor beta chain was documented in a study of human T cells and chemical hapten exposure. Turning to the study itself: Yields of TCR per sample differed, chiefly owing to small differences in pooled library volume. Study conclusions and caveats: With DPC sensitization, TCRs exceeding 1 in 1000 frequency showed no change. Significantly greater numbers of large CDR3 similarity clusters came from expanded TCRs than from controls.

Time point in this sample: patch test 1, 2 weeks after DPC sensitization. Treatment here: therapeutic diphenylcyclopropenone sensitization with weekly scalp DPC. Unseparated into fractions, whole blood served as the source from which total RNA was extracted. TCRdb fed the RACE reads into MiXCR, producing one record per CDR3 protein. There are 80,000 to 95,000 distinct CDR3 sequences in the sample; approximately 12% occur only once, and about 4.2% lies in the top ten. Ten or more counts support this clonotype. Its matching antigen is unknown. CDR3 length: 13 residues. Germline CDR1 is SGHAT and CDR2 is FQNNGV. Trimming took off 2 bases at V and 11 bases at J, with 15 bases between the two ends.

This TCR derives from a woman between 50 and 59 years old with alopecia areata. Some clones in this sample may be carry-over from other donors' samples. Sequenced here: whole blood, sampled in connection with sensitization to the hapten diphenylcyclopropenone (DPC). This chain joins TRBV11-2 and TRBJ1-1, with D unresolved. The CDR3 is CASSLSEGIAAFF. The CDR3 coding sequence is TGTGCCAGCAGCTTAAGTGAGGGTATCGCCGCTTTCTTT.